This T cell receptor (beta chain) was identified during a study of blood T cells in healthy people across ages. There are many counts of this clonotype. Its cognate antigen is unknown. V trimming: 5 bases; J trimming: 9 bases; junction bases outside the gene matches: 11. The CDR3 consists of 15 residues. Study conclusions and caveats: A strong correlation was found between TCR beta diversity and the percentage of naive T cells.

A second PCR of roughly 7 to 11 cycles used a sample-barcoded 5' primer and a J-beta primer mix. Each cDNA molecule was tagged by a template-switch adaptor that had 12 random nucleotides. TCRdb used MiXCR to reprocess the 5' RACE reads, holding one entry per CDR3 protein. The data show 1.5 million to 1.8 million distinct CDR3 sequences, approximately 39% seen once. V usage is TRBV12-3 or TRBV12-4 and J usage is TRBJ2-1; 9 bases map to TRBD1. The receptor was isolated from a woman in her late teens or twenties in good health. Material: blood. CDR3 sequence reads: CASSPTRDRVREQFF. CDR3 nucleotides: TGTGCCAGCAGTCCGACCCGGGACAGGGTTCGTGAGCAGTTCTTC.